This TCR beta chain was documented in a study of blood T cell repertoires in COVID-19. Looking at the study overall: PBMCs, B-cell-depleted T cells, or T cells were the source of the cDNA or gDNA that made up the material.

With 3 bases removed from V and 0 bases from J, the gap between germline ends came to 14 bases. This CDR3 is built from 16 residues. Germline V gene sequence: CDR1 SEHNR, CDR2 FQNEAQ (reference sequence). Original processing notes: From reference gene primer amplification, estimates of nucleated cell counts were derived. TCRdb's copy holds only in-frame clones and misses some; the assay was immunoSEQ multiplex PCR. From that table come the V and J calls and clone size; the DNA was used to work out D and trimming. This sample has about 100,000 clones, with about 90% found just once. The receptor's source is a man aged 25-45 years in a cohort sampled during active COVID-19. The gene calls are TRBV7-9 and TRBJ1-1, with D unresolved. Sequenced material: peripheral blood. For the CDR3, the DNA is TGTGCCAGCAGCTTTACACTCCCAGACATGAACACTGAAGCTTTCTTT. Encoded protein: CASSFTLPDMNTEAFF.